These 10 T cell receptor beta chains came from one sample sequenced in a study of blood T cells in healthy people across ages. Then a second PCR, running roughly 6 to 11 cycles, was carried out with a sample-barcoded 5' primer and a J-beta primer mix. TCRdb called the 5' RACE reads again in MiXCR, with one record for every CDR3 protein. The repertoire includes about 750,000 distinct CDR3 sequences, about 53% of them detected once, and approximately 40% sits in the top ten. Sequenced material: blood. All receptors come from a man older than 75 in good health.

This chain connects TRBV4-2 to TRBJ1-1; perhaps TRBD1 as D (6 bases). This CDR3 region has 16 residues. Germline CDR1 and CDR2: LGHNA and YNFKEQ. V lost 1 base to trimming and J lost 5 bases, with 17 bases between them. The CDR3: CASSQVRGGRDTEAFF. The CDR3 DNA reads TGTGCCAGCAGCCAAGTACGCGGGGGCCGGGATACTGAAGCTTTCTTT.

The chain uses TRBV11-2 and TRBJ1-2, with a weak D call TRBD1 (6 bases). CDR1 is SGHAT and CDR2 is FQNNGV in the germline V gene. Trimming took off 5 bases at V and 2 bases at J, with 12 bases between the two ends. This CDR3 has 14 residues. The CDR3 here is CASSALQGNYGYTF. As DNA, the CDR3 is TGTGCCAGCAGCGCCTTACAGGGAAACTATGGCTACACCTTC.

The chain couples TRBV12-5 to TRBJ1-2; D not certain. V lost 9 bases and J 1 base, leaving 9 bases between the germline ends. Per the germline V gene, CDR1 is LGHNT and CDR2 is FRNRAP. There are 12 residues in the CDR3. The CDR3 sequence is CASRLVNYGYTF. In DNA form, the CDR3 reads TGTGCTAGCCGGCTGGTTAACTATGGCTACACCTTC.

This clonotype occurred many times. The chain has TRBV7-9 and TRBJ2-3; D is ambiguous. Trimming removed 5 bases at V and 14 bases at J, with 17 bases between. CDR1 is SEHNR, CDR2 FQNEAQ, per germline (reference sequence). The CDR3 length is 12 residues. For the CDR3, the DNA is TGTGCCAGCAGCGTCGCCGTCAGAGACGCGTATTTT. Residues: CASSVAVRDAYF.

The genes are TRBV7-2 and TRBJ2-2; D unclear. CDR1 is SGHTA, CDR2 FQGNSA, per germline. The CDR3 sequence is 14 residues long. V was clipped by 5 bases and J by 2 bases, with 9 bases between them. CDR3 in DNA: TGTGCCAGCAGCCAAACCCGAAACACCGGGGAGCTGTTTTTT. Translating gives CASSQTRNTGELFF.

The chain joins TRBV5-5 to TRBJ2-7, with 16 bases that match TRBD2. CDR3 length: 16 residues. The V gene's germline CDR1 is SGHKS and CDR2 YYEKEE (reference sequence). Trimming cost V 3 bases and J 3 bases; bases outside gene matches: 3. The CDR3 DNA is TGTGCCAGCAGCTCCGGGACTAGCGGGAGGGTCTACGAGCAGTACTTC. Protein sequence: CASSSGTSGRVYEQYF.

This clonotype was observed a single time. The chain is built from TRBV28 and TRBJ2-5; tentative D call: TRBD2 (5 bases). The J call is in doubt because the DNA end fits TRBJ2-7 better. Germline V lookup: CDR1 MDHEN, CDR2 SYDVKM. CDR3 size: 14 residues. CDR3 DNA: TGTGCCAGCAGGCTCACGGGGTCCCAAGACGAGCAGTACTTC. It yields the protein CASRLTGSQDEQYF.

The chain employs TRBV7-2 and TRBJ2-3; 11 nucleotides match TRBD2. The CDR3 length is 20 residues. CDR1 and CDR2 (germline): SGHTA, FQGNSA. V was clipped by 5 bases and J by 14 bases; unmatched bases: 30. Here the CDR3 reads CASSGAKGELAGGPNRYAYF. The CDR3 nucleotides are TGTGCCAGCAGCGGGGCGAAAGGGGAATTAGCGGGAGGGCCGAACAGATACGCGTATTTT.

This clonotype turned up a few times. The CDR3 coding sequence is TGCAGTGCCCTGCTCAGACAGCGTTCGCCTTACGAGCAGTACTTC. It yields the protein CSALLRQRSPYEQYF. The chain recombines TRBV20-1 with TRBJ2-4; perhaps TRBD1 as D (5 bases). TRBJ2-7 matches the DNA end more closely, so the J call is doubtful. Germline-derived CDR1 and CDR2 are DFQATT and SNEGSKA (reference sequence). The CDR3 has 15 amino acids.

In DNA form, the CDR3 reads TGTGCCAGCTCACCACAGGGGGCGAATGGATACGCGTATTTT. Encoded protein: CASSPQGANGYAYF. The gene calls are TRBV18 and TRBJ2-3; TRBD1 matches at 7 bases. The CDR3 has 14 residues. Germline CDR1 is KGHSH and CDR2 is LQKENI. The V segment lost 1 base and the J segment 14 bases; nucleotides outside the gene matches: 12.